This paragraph covers one TCR beta chain sequence. Its antigen is still unknown. The PCR employed 60 Vbeta primers together with 13 Jbeta primers. Clones were sequenced by immunoSEQ multiplex PCR, and TCRdb holds only the in-frame ones, with some missing. The data show under 150,000 clones, more than 70% seen once. These data come from a study of cytomegalovirus exposure and HLA in healthy donors. CDR3 length: 15 residues. Germline CDR1 MNHEY, CDR2 SVGAGI. V was pared by 7 bases and J by 1 base, with 6 bases of the junction left unmatched. Study observations and caveats: In an earlier analysis, most TCR beta V segments were productive about 87% or about 30% of the time.

The clonotype originates from a male donor in good health and CMV-seropositive. Sequencing input: PBMCs. The chain links TRBV6-5 to TRBJ2-1; 8 bases map to TRBD2. The CDR3 sequence: CASISSGSSYNEQFF. DNA of the CDR3: TGTGCCAGCATCTCCAGCGGGAGTTCCTACAATGAGCAGTTCTTC.